This TCR beta chain was sequenced for a study of blood T cells in healthy people across ages. Study-level results: CMV infection status of these donors was not known.

This clonotype was counted only a few times. Its antigen is not known. A second roughly 7 to 11 cycle PCR used barcoded and J-beta primers. TCRdb re-analysed the 5' RACE reads in MiXCR, keeping a single row per CDR3 protein. The sample lists 500,000 to 550,000 distinct CDR3 sequences, around 24% occurring once. In germline, CDR1 is LGHNA, CDR2 YSLEER. The CDR3 has 18 residues. J gave up 3 bases and V 1 base, and 14 bases lay outside the gene matches. The same specimen was also included in a second study, on T cells of mothers and their children. That work states: Similar effects of thymic selection on TCR recombination output were recorded in related and unrelated pairs.

The chain is built from TRBV4-3 and TRBJ1-2, with TRBD1 matching 7 bases. The receptor comes from a boy aged 5-17 years in good health. The source material was blood. CDR3 protein: CASSQAKGFRGQDYGYTF. The CDR3 nucleotides read TGCGCCAGCAGCCAAGCTAAAGGGTTTAGGGGGCAGGACTATGGCTACACCTTC.